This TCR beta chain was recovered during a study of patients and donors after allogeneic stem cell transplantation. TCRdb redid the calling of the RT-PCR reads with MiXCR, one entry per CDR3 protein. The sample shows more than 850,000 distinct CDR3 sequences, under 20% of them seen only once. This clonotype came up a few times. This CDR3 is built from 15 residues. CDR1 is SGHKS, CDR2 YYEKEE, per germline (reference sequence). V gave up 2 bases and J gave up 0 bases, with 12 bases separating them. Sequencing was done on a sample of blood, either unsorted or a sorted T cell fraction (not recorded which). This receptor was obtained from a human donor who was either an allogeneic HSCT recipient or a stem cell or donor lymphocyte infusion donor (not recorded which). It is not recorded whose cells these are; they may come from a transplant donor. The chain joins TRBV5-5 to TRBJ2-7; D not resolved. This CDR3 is CASSFRDTYSYEQYF. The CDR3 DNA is TGTGCCAGCAGCTTCCGCGACACTTACTCCTACGAGCAGTACTTC.